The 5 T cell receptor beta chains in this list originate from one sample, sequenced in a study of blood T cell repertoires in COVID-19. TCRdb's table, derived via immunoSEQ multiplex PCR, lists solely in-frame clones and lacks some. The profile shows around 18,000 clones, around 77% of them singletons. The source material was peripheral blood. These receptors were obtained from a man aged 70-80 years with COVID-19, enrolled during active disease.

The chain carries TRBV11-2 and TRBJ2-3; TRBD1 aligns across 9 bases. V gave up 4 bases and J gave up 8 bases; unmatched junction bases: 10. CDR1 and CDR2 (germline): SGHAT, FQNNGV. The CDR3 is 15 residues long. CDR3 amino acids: CASSSPYRGRGTQYF. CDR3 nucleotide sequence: TGTGCCAGCAGCTCCCCGTACAGGGGGCGAGGTACGCAGTATTTT.

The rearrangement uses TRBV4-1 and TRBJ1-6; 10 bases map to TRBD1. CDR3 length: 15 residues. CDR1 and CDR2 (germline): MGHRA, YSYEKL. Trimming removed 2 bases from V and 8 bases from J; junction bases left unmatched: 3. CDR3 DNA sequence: TGCGCCAGCAGCCAAACGGACAGGGGGTATTCACCCCTCCACTTT. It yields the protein CASSQTDRGYSPLHF.

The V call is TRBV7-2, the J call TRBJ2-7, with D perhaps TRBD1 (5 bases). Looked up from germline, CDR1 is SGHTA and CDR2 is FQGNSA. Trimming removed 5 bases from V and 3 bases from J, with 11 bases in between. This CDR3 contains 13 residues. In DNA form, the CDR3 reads TGTGCCAGCAGCATTCCCAGGGTCTACGAGCAGTACTTC. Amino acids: CASSIPRVYEQYF. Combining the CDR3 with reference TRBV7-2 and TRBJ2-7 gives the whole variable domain GAGVSQSPSNKVTEKGKDVELRCDPISGHTALYWYRQSLGQGLEFLIYFQGNSAPDKSGLPSDRFSAERTGGSVSTLTIQRTQQEDSAVYLCASSIPRVYEQYFGPGTRLTVT.

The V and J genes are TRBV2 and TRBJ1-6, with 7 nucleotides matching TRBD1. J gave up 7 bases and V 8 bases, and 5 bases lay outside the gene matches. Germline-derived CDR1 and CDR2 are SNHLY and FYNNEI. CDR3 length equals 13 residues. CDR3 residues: CASSGTVNSPLHF. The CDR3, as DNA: TGTGCCAGCTCCGGGACAGTGAATTCACCCCTCCACTTT.

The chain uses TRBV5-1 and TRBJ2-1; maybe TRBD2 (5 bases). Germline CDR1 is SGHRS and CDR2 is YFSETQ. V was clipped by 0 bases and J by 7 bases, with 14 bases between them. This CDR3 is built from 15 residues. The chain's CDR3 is CASSLGTPPGNEQFF. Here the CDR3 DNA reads TGCGCCAGCAGCTTGGGGACCCCACCGGGGAATGAGCAGTTCTTC.